These 3 T cell receptor beta chains originate from one sample sequenced in a study of tumor-infiltrating lymphocytes in primary liver carcinoma. Total RNA amounting to around 530 ng was the source from which TCR beta cDNA was made with a constant-region primer. For TCR beta, libraries were produced by three nested multiplex PCR rounds using slightly modified ARM-PCR. Amplification in the first two PCR rounds was performed using TRBV1-TRBV30 forward primers and a C-beta reverse primer for around 10 cycles each. TCRdb redid the calling of the multiplex PCR reads with MiXCR, one entry per CDR3 protein. The sample comprises about 200,000 distinct CDR3 sequences, approximately 64% of which are singletons, and roughly 7% rests with the top ten. RNA was extracted from whole blood without cell sorting, alongside germline DNA. The sequenced material came from peripheral blood. All receptors come from an older woman with primary liver carcinoma and hepatitis B virus infection.

Regarding this clonotype: A read error may account for a junction end that differs from germline. The CDR3 DNA sequence: TGTACCAGCTCGGGACAGAATGATTCACCCCTCCACTTT. As protein: CTSSGQNDSPLHF. V and J are TRBV11-2 and TRBJ1-6; 7 bases are shared with TRBD1. The CDR3 length is 13 residues. Germline values: CDR1 SGHAT, CDR2 FQNNGV.

V usage is TRBV5-5 and J usage is TRBJ1-1; no definite D call. The V end lost 0 bases, the J end lost 11 bases, and 8 bases lay between the germline ends. The CDR3 totals 11 residues. Looked up from germline, CDR1 is SGHKS and CDR2 is YYEKEE (reference sequence). This chain's CDR3 is CASSLAGWAFF. In DNA form, the CDR3 reads TGTGCCAGCAGCTTGGCGGGGTGGGCTTTCTTT.

Regarding this clonotype: The junction differs from germline at one of its ends, possibly a read error. This chain uses TRBV11-3 with TRBJ2-7, with D maybe TRBD1 (6 bases). This CDR3 has 14 residues. Germline-derived CDR1 and CDR2 are SGHNT and YENEEA. The CDR3 sequence is CASCSTGSAYKQYF. CDR3 DNA sequence: TGTGCCAGCTGCTCGACAGGATCTGCCTACAAGCAGTACTTC.